Shown below are 18 T cell receptor beta chains from a single sample sequenced in a study of T cell repertoires in cytomegalovirus infection. A single record per CDR3 protein comes from TCRdb applying MiXCR to the reads. The table has over 250,000 distinct CDR3 sequences, 22% seen once. These receptors lack a known antigen. The material sequenced was cultured PBMCs, taken from culture after CMV antigen stimulation. The receptor source for this set is a human donor in good health (CMV status not recorded). Some clones in this sample may be carry-over from other donors' samples.

In its sample, this clonotype was seen a few times. The genes are TRBV5-6 and TRBJ2-2; 9 nucleotides line up with TRBD2. Germline V CDR1 and CDR2: SGHDT, YYEEEE. This CDR3 is built from 12 residues. The CDR3 spells CLSGSRTGELFF. For the CDR3, the DNA is TGTCTTAGCGGGAGTCGTACCGGGGAGCTGTTTTTT.

This clonotype was seen more than once but under ten times. This sequence joins TRBV7-2 and TRBJ2-2; D remains ambiguous. The V end was cut by 7 bases, the J end by 5 bases, with 5 bases between. The germline V gene has CDR1 SGHTA and CDR2 FQGNSA. The length of the CDR3 is 11 residues. The CDR3 reads CASTRTGELFF. The CDR3 DNA follows: TGTGCCAGCACGCGAACCGGGGAGCTGTTTTTT. Filled out from reference TRBV7-2 and TRBJ2-2, the complete variable domain reads GAGVSQSPSNKVTEKGKDVELRCDPISGHTALYWYRQSLGQGLEFLIYFQGNSAPDKSGLPSDRFSAERTGGSVSTLTIQRTQQEDSAVYLCASTRTGELFFGEGSRLTVL.

This clonotype was detected ten times or more. The genes are TRBV7-2 and TRBJ2-7; 8 bases are shared with TRBD1. V gave up 3 bases and J gave up 4 bases; unmatched junction bases: 8. The CDR3 has 15 amino acids. Germline CDR1 and CDR2: SGHTA and FQGNSA. The DNA of the CDR3 is TGTGCCAGCAGCTTTGATCCAGGGGGCAGATACGAGCAGTACTTC. It yields the protein CASSFDPGGRYEQYF.

J is TRBJ1-1 and V is TRBV29-1, with D perhaps TRBD1 (5 bases). The CDR3 extends over 12 amino acids. V lost 6 bases and J 4 bases, leaving 12 bases between the germline ends. Germline CDR1 and CDR2: SQVTM and ANQGSEA. The CDR3 coding sequence is TGCAGCGTCGATAGAAGGGGCACTGAAGCTTTCTTT. It yields the protein CSVDRRGTEAFF.

The chain uses TRBV19 and TRBJ1-2; possibly TRBD1 for D (6 bases). The CDR3 totals 12 residues. Trimming cost V 6 bases and J 7 bases, with 12 bases left between them. CDR1 and CDR2 (germline): LNHDA, SQIVND (reference sequence). CDR3 coding DNA: TGTGCCAGTAGGGCCGGGGGGCTTGGCTACACCTTC. Translating it yields CASRAGGLGYTF.

This clonotype has just a few counts. The CDR3 loop is CASSKRHSYSNQPQHF. The CDR3 bases are TGTGCCAGCAGTAAGCGACATTCCTATAGCAATCAGCCCCAGCATTTT. The gene calls are TRBV6-1 and TRBJ1-5; D remains unclear. Germline V CDR1 and CDR2: MNHNS, SASEGT. CDR3 length: 16 residues. Trimming left V 5 bases short and J 0 bases short, with 14 bases between.

This clonotype occurred once. The chain employs TRBV20-1 and TRBJ2-1; 11 positions match TRBD2. V gave up 5 bases and J gave up 4 bases; unmatched junction bases: 4. Per the germline V gene, CDR1 is DFQATT and CDR2 is SNEGSKA (reference sequence). The CDR3 is 14 amino acids. The DNA for the CDR3 is TGCAGTGCTTTGACTAGCGGGAAGTACAATGAGCAGTTCTTC. This codes for CSALTSGKYNEQFF.

This clonotype was counted between two and nine times. This chain connects TRBV27 to TRBJ2-1; 7 nucleotides match TRBD2. There are 14 residues in the CDR3. The V segment lost 2 bases and the J segment 9 bases; nucleotides outside the gene matches: 7. Germline CDR1 is MNHEY and CDR2 is SMNVEV (reference sequence). DNA for the CDR3: TGTGCCAGCAGTTTACTAGCGGTTGGTGTTGAGCAGTTCTTC. Its translation: CASSLLAVGVEQFF.

The rearrangement links TRBV11-2 to TRBJ2-1; 7 bases map to TRBD1. From germline, CDR1 is SGHAT and CDR2 FQNNGV. The V gene end was trimmed by 5 bases and the J gene end by 4 bases; junction bases not matched to a gene: 5. This CDR3 has 14 residues. This CDR3 is CASSGKGAYNEQFF. In DNA, the CDR3 is TGTGCCAGCAGCGGGAAGGGGGCGTACAATGAGCAGTTCTTC.

This clonotype was seen repeatedly, ten times or more. J is TRBJ2-3 and V is TRBV7-2; 9 bases fit TRBD1. CDR3 size: 14 residues. J lost 5 bases, V lost 5 bases, and 5 bases had no gene match. Germline values: CDR1 SGHTA, CDR2 FQGNSA. The CDR3 DNA sequence: TGTGCCAGCAGCCCAGACAGGGGGGGAGATACGCAGTATTTT. Its translation: CASSPDRGGDTQYF.

At least ten counts were recorded for this clonotype. The chain is built from TRBV7-6 and TRBJ2-1; 8 nucleotides agree with TRBD2. V lost 6 bases to trimming and J lost 9 bases; unmatched junction nucleotides: 10. Germline CDR1 SGHVS, CDR2 FNYEAQ. This CDR3 is built from 14 residues. The CDR3 here is CASRDGTRSGEQFF. CDR3 DNA: TGTGCCAGCAGGGATGGGACTAGGTCGGGTGAGCAGTTCTTC.

The chain recombines TRBV19 with TRBJ2-3; D is ambiguous. The CDR3 runs 14 residues. Trimming cost V 5 bases and J 4 bases, with 13 bases left between them. From germline, CDR1 is LNHDA and CDR2 SQIVND (reference sequence). As DNA, the CDR3 is TGTGCCAGTAGTCCCGGCGCCGTCCCAGATACGCAGTATTTT. Translated, it gives CASSPGAVPDTQYF.

There are a few counts of this clonotype. V usage is TRBV3-1 and J usage is TRBJ2-1; D remains unclear. CDR1 LGHDT and CDR2 YNNKEL come from the germline V gene (reference sequence). The V end lost 0 bases, the J end lost 2 bases, and 8 bases lay between the germline ends. This CDR3 has 15 amino acids. The CDR3 sequence is CASSQDWRTYNEQFF. The CDR3 DNA is TGTGCCAGCAGCCAAGATTGGCGCACCTACAATGAGCAGTTCTTC.

In this sample, this clonotype turned up many times. The chain joins TRBV7-2 to TRBJ2-7; D possibly corresponds to TRBD2 (6 bases). The ends were cut back, 5 bases at V and 2 bases at J, with 13 bases in the middle. Germline CDR1 is SGHTA and CDR2 is FQGNSA. The CDR3 has 14 residues. The CDR3 DNA follows: TGTGCCAGCAGCCCAGCGGGCAAAGCCTACGAGCAGTACGTC. As protein: CASSPAGKAYEQYV.

In its sample, this clonotype was seen a few times. The V and J genes are TRBV12-3 or TRBV12-4 and TRBJ1-3; 9 nucleotides line up with TRBD1. V trimming: 7 bases; J trimming: 3 bases; junction bases outside the gene matches: 7. This CDR3 is built from 15 residues. Written as DNA, the CDR3 is TGTGCCAGCAACCCGGGACAGGGTTTTGGAAACACCATATATTTT. Translated: CASNPGQGFGNTIYF.

Ten or more counts support this clonotype. V usage is TRBV28 and J usage is TRBJ2-5, with 8 bases lining up with TRBD2. The CDR3 has 15 amino acids. Germline V gives CDR1 MDHEN, CDR2 SYDVKM. The ends lost 4 bases at V and 3 bases at J; junction bases unmatched: 7. CDR3 residues: CASSYGLAYEETQYF. The CDR3 DNA reads TGTGCCAGCAGTTACGGACTAGCCTACGAAGAGACCCAGTACTTC.

Ten or more counts support this clonotype. This sequence joins TRBV6-1 and TRBJ2-7; TRBD2 matches 8 bases. From germline, CDR1 is MNHNS and CDR2 SASEGT. V shed 2 bases and J 9 bases; nucleotides not matched to a gene: 6. This CDR3 has 13 residues. The CDR3 loop reads CASSETREGVQYF. In DNA form, the CDR3 reads TGTGCCAGCAGTGAAACTCGGGAGGGAGTGCAGTACTTC.

The V gene is TRBV19, the J gene TRBJ1-2, with D possibly TRBD1 on 5 matching bases. Trimming took off 9 bases at V and 8 bases at J, with 13 bases between the two ends. CDR3 length: 11 residues. The germline CDR1 and CDR2 sequences are LNHDA and SQIVND (reference sequence). The CDR3: CASRYRWGYTF. The CDR3 DNA follows: TGTGCCAGCAGATACAGGTGGGGCTACACCTTC.